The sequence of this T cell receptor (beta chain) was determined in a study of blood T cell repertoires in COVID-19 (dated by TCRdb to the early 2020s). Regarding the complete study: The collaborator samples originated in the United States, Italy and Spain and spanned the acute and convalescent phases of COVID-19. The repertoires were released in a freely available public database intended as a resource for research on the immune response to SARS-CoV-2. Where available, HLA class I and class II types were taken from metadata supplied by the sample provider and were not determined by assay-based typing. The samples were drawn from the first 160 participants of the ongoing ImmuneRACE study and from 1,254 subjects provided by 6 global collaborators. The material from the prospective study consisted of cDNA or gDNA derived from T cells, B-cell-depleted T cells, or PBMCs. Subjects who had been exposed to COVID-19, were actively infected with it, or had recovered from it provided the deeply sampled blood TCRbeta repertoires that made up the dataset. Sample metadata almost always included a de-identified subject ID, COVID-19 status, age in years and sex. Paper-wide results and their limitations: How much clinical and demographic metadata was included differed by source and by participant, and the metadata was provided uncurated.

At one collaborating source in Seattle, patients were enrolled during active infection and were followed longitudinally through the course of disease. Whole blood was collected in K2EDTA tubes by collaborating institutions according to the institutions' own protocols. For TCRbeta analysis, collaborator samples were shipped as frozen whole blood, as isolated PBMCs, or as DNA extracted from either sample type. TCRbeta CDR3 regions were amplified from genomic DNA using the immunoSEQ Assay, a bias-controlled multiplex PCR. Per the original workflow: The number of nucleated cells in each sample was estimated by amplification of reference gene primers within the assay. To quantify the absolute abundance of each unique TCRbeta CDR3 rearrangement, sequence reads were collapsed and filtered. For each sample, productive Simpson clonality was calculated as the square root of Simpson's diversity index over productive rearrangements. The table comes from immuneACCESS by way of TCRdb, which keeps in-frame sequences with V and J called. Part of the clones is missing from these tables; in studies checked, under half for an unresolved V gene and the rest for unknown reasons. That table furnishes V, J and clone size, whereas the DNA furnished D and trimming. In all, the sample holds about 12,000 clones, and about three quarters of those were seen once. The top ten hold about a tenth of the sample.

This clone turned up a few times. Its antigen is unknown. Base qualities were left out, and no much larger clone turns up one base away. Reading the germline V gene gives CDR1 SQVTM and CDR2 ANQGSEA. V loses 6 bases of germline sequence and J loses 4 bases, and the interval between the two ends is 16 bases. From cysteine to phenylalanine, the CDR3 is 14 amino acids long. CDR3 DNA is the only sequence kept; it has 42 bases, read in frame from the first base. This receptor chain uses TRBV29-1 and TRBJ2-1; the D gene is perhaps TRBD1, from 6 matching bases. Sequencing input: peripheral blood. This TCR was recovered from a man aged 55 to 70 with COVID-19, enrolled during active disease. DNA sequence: TGCAGCGTGCAAGACAGGAACCGGTACAATGAGCAGTTCTTC. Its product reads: CSVQDRNRYNEQFF.